This entry lists 23 T cell receptor beta chains sequenced from one sample in a study of blood T cell repertoires in COVID-19. This table comes from immunoSEQ multiplex PCR, and its TCRdb copy is limited to in-frame clones, with some not included. The table includes 350,000 to 400,000 clones, 88% detected once. The sample consisted of PBMCs or T cells enriched from blood (not recorded which). The receptors originated from a woman between 18 and 29 years old who had recovered from COVID-19.

The rearrangement links TRBV9 to TRBJ2-3; tentatively, D is TRBD1 (6 bases). The CDR3 has 17 residues. Germline V gives CDR1 SGDLS, CDR2 YYNGEE. V lost 0 bases, J lost 4 bases, and 18 bases lay in between. The CDR3 DNA reads TGTGCCAGCAGCGTAGATGTGGGGGCCGGAGTGGCAGATACGCAGTATTTT. Protein product: CASSVDVGAGVADTQYF. The variable domain in full, completed from reference TRBV9 and TRBJ2-3, reads DSGVTQTPKHLITATGQRVTLRCSPRSGDLSVYWYQQSLDQGLQFLIQYYNGEERAKGNILERFSAQQFPDLHSELNLSSLELGDSALYFCASSVDVGAGVADTQYFGPGTRLTVL.

The chain recombines TRBV6-1 with TRBJ1-5; maybe TRBD1 (6 bases). Trimming cost V 4 bases and J 0 bases, with 13 bases left between them. Germline lookup yields CDR1 MNHNS and CDR2 SASEGT. The CDR3 spans 16 residues. In DNA, the CDR3 is TGTGCCAGCAGTGTCTCGCAGGGGATTAGCAATCAGCCCCAGCATTTT. It is translated as CASSVSQGISNQPQHF.

The chain carries TRBV6-6 and TRBJ1-6; TRBD1 matches 10 bases. This CDR3 has 13 amino acids. Germline V gene data show CDR1 as MNHNY and CDR2 as SVGAGI (reference sequence). The trim removed 8 bases at V and 7 bases at J, leaving 2 bases unmatched. For the CDR3, the DNA is TGTGCCAGCGGGACAGGGGCCAATTCACCCCTCCACTTT. It is translated as CASGTGANSPLHF.

This clone was picked up one time. The V call is TRBV2, the J call TRBJ1-1, with 12 bases that match TRBD1. This CDR3 has 14 amino acids. The ends lost 7 bases at V and 4 bases at J; junction bases unmatched: 4. In germline, CDR1 is SNHLY, CDR2 FYNNEI. The CDR3 DNA is TGTGCCAGCACGGGACAGGGGGCGGTCACTGAAGCTTTCTTT. Encoded protein: CASTGQGAVTEAFF.

The chain carries TRBV6-4 and TRBJ1-2; D is perhaps TRBD1 (5 bases). From germline, CDR1 is MRHNA and CDR2 SNTAGT. The CDR3 is 13 amino acids. Trimming stripped 4 bases from V and 6 bases from J, with 12 bases between. CDR3 in amino acids: CASSANAGNGYTF. Here the CDR3 DNA reads TGTGCCAGCAGTGCAAACGCAGGGAATGGCTACACCTTC.

This clone was counted once. The chain recombines TRBV3-1 (or the pseudogene TRBV3-2) with TRBJ2-1; TRBD2 matches at 12 bases. Germline assignment: CDR1 LGHDT and CDR2 YNNKEL (reference sequence). The CDR3 is made up of 17 amino acids. The ends lost 0 bases at V and 8 bases at J; junction bases unmatched: 8. This chain's CDR3 is CASSQDSLAGGLDEQFF. The CDR3 DNA is TGTGCCAGCAGCCAAGATTCCCTAGCGGGGGGGTTAGATGAGCAGTTCTTC.

V usage is TRBV3-1 (or the pseudogene TRBV3-2) and J usage is TRBJ2-2; maybe TRBD2 (6 bases). CDR1 LGHDT and CDR2 YNNKEL come from the germline V gene (reference sequence). Trimming left V 3 bases short and J 5 bases short, with 10 bases between. The CDR3 totals 14 residues. DNA of the CDR3: TGTGCCAGCAGCCACCGGGCGGGGACCGGGGAGCTGTTTTTT. Translation gives CASSHRAGTGELFF.

The chain couples TRBV30 to TRBJ2-3; 7 nucleotides agree with TRBD2. V gave up 0 bases and J gave up 2 bases; unmatched junction bases: 8. Germline-derived CDR1 and CDR2 are GTSNPN and SVGIG (reference sequence). This CDR3 is built from 16 residues. The CDR3 loop is CAWSVRLSGDTDTQYF. The CDR3 DNA sequence: TGTGCCTGGAGTGTACGATTGAGCGGGGACACAGATACGCAGTATTTT.

The chain carries TRBV27 and TRBJ1-2; D call uncertain. The V gene lost 3 bases and the J gene lost 8 bases, with 13 bases spanning the gap. The CDR3 sequence is 13 residues long. Germline lookup yields CDR1 MNHEY and CDR2 SMNVEV (reference sequence). CDR3 nucleotide sequence: TGTGCCAGCAGTTTGCAGAAGTCGTGGGGCTACACCTTC. As protein: CASSLQKSWGYTF.

The chain employs TRBV5-8 and TRBJ1-5; 12 bases fit TRBD1. Trimming at V came to 2 bases and at J to 3 bases, leaving 3 bases not matched to a gene. The germline V gene encodes CDR1 SGHTS and CDR2 YDEGEE. The CDR3 extends over 16 amino acids. In DNA, the CDR3 is TGTGCCAGCAGCTTAGGGGACAGGGGGCCCAATCAGCCCCAGCATTTT. Translation gives CASSLGDRGPNQPQHF.

The rearrangement uses TRBV11-2 and TRBJ2-6, with D maybe TRBD2 (5 bases). Germline lookup yields CDR1 SGHAT and CDR2 FQNNGV. Trimming took off 6 bases at V and 0 bases at J, with 21 bases between the two ends. The length of the CDR3 is 19 residues. In DNA, the CDR3 is TGTGCCAGCAGTCCGACAACTTTGGGCGGAGGCTCTGGGGCCAACGTCCTGACTTTC. This codes for CASSPTTLGGGSGANVLTF.

The chain has TRBV5-1 and TRBJ1-2; D is unclear. This CDR3 has 15 amino acids. Germline loops: CDR1 SGHRS, CDR2 YFSETQ. Deletions cut 0 bases from V and 3 bases from J, with 12 bases between. The CDR3 sequence: CASSLEVSRDYGYTF. As DNA, the CDR3 is TGCGCCAGCAGCTTGGAGGTGAGTCGGGACTATGGCTACACCTTC.

The J gene is TRBJ1-1, the V gene TRBV9; TRBD1 matches 11 bases. Germline V gene sequence: CDR1 SGDLS, CDR2 YYNGEE. This CDR3 contains 15 residues. With 4 bases clipped from V and 7 bases from J, the junction kept 9 bases outside the gene matches. The CDR3 nucleotides are TGTGCCAGCAGCTCCCGGACAGGGGGCTCGAGTGAAGCTTTCTTT. The encoded protein is CASSSRTGGSSEAFF. Together with reference TRBV9 and TRBJ1-1, the CDR3 gives the full variable domain: DSGVTQTPKHLITATGQRVTLRCSPRSGDLSVYWYQQSLDQGLQFLIQYYNGEERAKGNILERFSAQQFPDLHSELNLSSLELGDSALYFCASSSRTGGSSEAFFGQGTRLTVV.

V and J are TRBV27 and TRBJ2-7; 7 bases map to TRBD1. Per the germline V gene, CDR1 is MNHEY and CDR2 is SMNVEV (reference sequence). The trim removed 8 bases at V and 4 bases at J, leaving 8 bases unmatched. The CDR3 contains 13 residues. The CDR3 here is CASGYLTGYEQYF. As DNA, the CDR3 is TGTGCCAGCGGGTACTTGACAGGGTACGAGCAGTACTTC.

This chain links TRBV6-1 with TRBJ2-3; TRBD1 aligns across 8 bases. The CDR3 is made up of 16 amino acids. Germline loops: CDR1 MNHNS, CDR2 SASEGT. V shed 4 bases, J shed 3 bases, and the junction held 9 bases outside the gene matches. The CDR3 DNA reads as TGTGCCAGCAGTGCCCCGACAGGGGAAGGAACAGATACGCAGTATTTT. As protein: CASSAPTGEGTDTQYF.

The rearrangement joins TRBV18 to TRBJ2-7; 10 bases map to TRBD2. The J segment lost 0 bases and the V segment lost 5 bases, leaving 4 bases of the junction unmatched. The V gene's germline CDR1 is KGHSH and CDR2 LQKENI. This CDR3 is built from 15 residues. CDR3: CASSAGTSDSYEQYF. The CDR3 coding sequence is TGTGCCAGCTCAGCAGGGACTAGCGACTCCTACGAGCAGTACTTC.

The chain carries TRBV9 and TRBJ2-2; 7 bases match TRBD1. The CDR3 is made up of 14 amino acids. Germline CDR1 SGDLS, CDR2 YYNGEE. The V segment lost 4 bases and the J segment 3 bases; nucleotides outside the gene matches: 3. The DNA for the CDR3 is TGTGCCAGCAGCCGTGGACAGGACACCGGGGAGCTGTTTTTT. Amino acid sequence: CASSRGQDTGELFF.

The V and J genes are TRBV11-3 and TRBJ2-1; 7 bases line up with TRBD1. Germline V gene data show CDR1 as SGHNT and CDR2 as YENEEA. CDR3 length equals 15 residues. V gave up 1 base and J gave up 2 bases; unmatched junction bases: 2. The CDR3 reads CASSLGTGTYNEQFF. CDR3 DNA sequence: TGTGCCAGCAGCTTAGGGACAGGCACCTACAATGAGCAGTTCTTC.

The chain has TRBV5-1 and TRBJ1-2; 12 bases are shared with TRBD1. V was clipped by 2 bases and J by 8 bases; unmatched bases: 7. The CDR3 contains 15 residues. CDR1 is SGHRS, CDR2 YFSETQ, per germline. The CDR3 reads CASSFSGTGGYGYTF. CDR3 bases: TGCGCCAGCAGCTTCTCCGGGACAGGGGGCTACGGCTACACCTTC.

J is TRBJ1-4 and V is TRBV7-2, with D unclear. The germline V gene has CDR1 SGHTA and CDR2 FQGNSA. The CDR3 runs to 14 residues. With 3 bases removed from V and 2 bases from J, the gap between germline ends came to 7 bases. The CDR3 loop reads CASSLMRTNEKLFF. CDR3 nucleotide sequence: TGTGCCAGCAGCTTGATGCGCACTAATGAAAAACTGTTTTTT.

The sample holds a few counts of this clone. V is TRBV3-1 (or the pseudogene TRBV3-2) and J is TRBJ1-2; TRBD1 matches 10 bases. Per the germline V gene, CDR1 is LGHDT and CDR2 is YNNKEL (reference sequence). The length of the CDR3 is 14 residues. The V and J ends lost 1 base and 13 bases, in that order; junction bases with no gene match: 9. For the CDR3, the DNA is TGTGCCAGCAGCCAAGGCGACAGGGGGCCCGATCCCACCTTC. Amino acid sequence: CASSQGDRGPDPTF.

The chain couples TRBV9 to TRBJ1-2; D call uncertain. This CDR3 has 12 amino acids. The germline gives CDR1 SGDLS, CDR2 YYNGEE. Trimming took 0 bases from V and 8 from J, leaving 8 bases between them. The CDR3 protein is CASSVAEGGYTF. CDR3 DNA sequence: TGTGCCAGCAGCGTAGCTGAGGGCGGCTACACCTTC.

The rearrangement joins TRBV4-1 to TRBJ1-4; 7 bases are shared with TRBD1. The V segment lost 6 bases and the J segment 7 bases; nucleotides outside the gene matches: 8. The germline V gene has CDR1 MGHRA and CDR2 YSYEKL. There are 14 residues in the CDR3. In DNA, the CDR3 is TGCGCCAGCAGGGAGGGACAGCCGGTTGAAAAACTGTTTTTT. Translating gives CASREGQPVEKLFF.